These T cell receptor beta chains were read from a single sample in a study of cytomegalovirus exposure and HLA in healthy donors. The data were produced by immunoSEQ multiplex PCR, yet TCRdb's version contains in-frame clones alone and is incomplete. The repertoire holds fewer than 180,000 clones, with about 60% as singletons. Sequences were obtained from PBMCs. The receptors originated from a woman in her sixties in good health and CMV-seropositive. The CDR3 runs from the conserved cysteine through the conserved F or W. Fields, in order: CDR3 length, J gene, V gene, D gene, clone size, CDR3 protein, CDR3 DNA. D genes are given only for firm matches. The size entry is marked missing in some rows and otherwise reads once, few, many or a size class.

length: 15; J: TRBJ2-3; V: TRBV5-1; D: TRBD1; size: .; CDR3: CASGFGTGGGDTQYF; DNA: TGCGCCAGCGGATTCGGGACAGGGGGCGGAGATACGCAGTATTTT
length: 14; J: TRBJ2-7; V: TRBV29-1; D: .; size: .; CDR3: CSAKPGRESYEQYF; DNA: TGCAGCGCGAAACCGGGACGGGAGTCCTACGAGCAGTACTTC
length: 16; J: TRBJ2-3; V: TRBV6-1; D: .; size: .; CDR3: CASRGLRERSSDTQYF; DNA: TGTGCCAGCCGTGGTCTGAGGGAGAGGTCCTCAGATACGCAGTATTTT
length: 13; J: TRBJ1-2; V: TRBV19; D: .; size: few; CDR3: CASNRDTNYGYTF; DNA: TGTGCCAGTAATCGGGACACCAACTATGGCTACACCTTC
length: 12; J: TRBJ2-7; V: TRBV19; D: .; size: few; CDR3: CASMGGSYEQYF; DNA: TGTGCCAGCATGGGGGGTTCCTACGAGCAGTACTTC
length: 15; J: TRBJ2-1; V: TRBV4-2; D: TRBD2; size: .; CDR3: CASSQDPSGKSFLFF; DNA: TGTGCCAGCAGCCAAGATCCCAGCGGGAAGTCTTTTTTGTTCTTC
length: 15; J: TRBJ2-7; V: TRBV4-2; D: TRBD1; size: .; CDR3: CASSQGTGPTYEQYF; DNA: TGTGCCAGCAGCCAGGGGACAGGACCGACCTACGAGCAGTACTTC
length: 14; J: TRBJ1-2; V: TRBV18; D: TRBD1; size: .; CDR3: CASSPPGGNYGYTF; DNA: TGTGCCAGCTCACCACCAGGGGGCAACTATGGCTACACCTTC
length: 16; J: TRBJ1-1; V: TRBV12-5; D: TRBD1; size: .; CDR3: CASGLTRDRANTEAFF; DNA: TGTGCTAGTGGTTTGACGCGGGACAGGGCGAACACTGAAGCTTTCTTT
length: 18; J: TRBJ2-5; V: TRBV7-2; D: .; size: .; CDR3: CASSSRAGFRGINETQYF; DNA: TGTGCCAGCAGCTCGCGGGCGGGCTTTCGTGGGATTAATGAGACCCAGTACTTC
length: 12; J: TRBJ1-2; V: TRBV6-6; D: .; size: once; CDR3: CASFQGNYGYTF; DNA: TGTGCCAGCTTTCAGGGAAACTATGGCTACACCTTC
length: 17; J: TRBJ1-2; V: TRBV27; D: TRBD1; size: .; CDR3: CASSYIRGLSVDHGYTF; DNA: TGTGCCAGCAGTTACATCAGGGGGCTGTCGGTTGATCATGGCTACACCTTC
length: 14; J: TRBJ2-7; V: TRBV13; D: TRBD1; size: .; CDR3: CASSPSDRDNEQYF; DNA: TGTGCCAGCAGCCCCTCGGACAGGGACAACGAGCAGTACTTC
length: 14; J: TRBJ2-7; V: TRBV6-1; D: TRBD1; size: .; CDR3: CASRSGQGYHEQYF; DNA: TGTGCCAGCAGATCCGGACAGGGTTACCACGAGCAGTACTTC
length: 14; J: TRBJ1-1; V: TRBV7-2; D: .; size: .; CDR3: CASSSLTGSTEAFF; DNA: TGTGCCAGCAGCTCTTTGACAGGAAGCACTGAAGCTTTCTTT
length: 13; J: TRBJ2-1; V: TRBV29-1; D: TRBD2; size: .; CDR3: CSVGLAGGGEQFF; DNA: TGCAGCGTCGGACTAGCGGGAGGAGGGGAGCAGTTCTTC
length: 17; J: TRBJ2-5; V: TRBV7-9; D: TRBD2; size: .; CDR3: CASSFGLAGGGQETQYF; DNA: TGTGCCAGCAGCTTTGGACTAGCGGGCGGAGGGCAAGAGACCCAGTACTTC
length: 15; J: TRBJ1-1; V: TRBV6-1; D: TRBD1; size: .; CDR3: CASSELTGGRTEAFF; DNA: TGTGCCAGCAGTGAACTGACAGGGGGGCGAACTGAAGCTTTCTTT
length: 13; J: TRBJ2-1; V: TRBV9; D: TRBD1; size: .; CDR3: CASSPRQGYEQFF; DNA: TGTGCCAGCAGCCCCCGACAGGGCTATGAGCAGTTCTTC
length: 14; J: TRBJ2-7; V: TRBV28; D: .; size: .; CDR3: CASSLAPSSYEQYF; DNA: TGTGCCAGCAGTTTAGCGCCGAGCTCCTACGAGCAGTACTTC
length: 16; J: TRBJ2-2; V: TRBV18; D: .; size: few; CDR3: CASSPRASGNTGELFF; DNA: TGTGCCAGCTCACCACGAGCCAGCGGAAACACCGGGGAGCTGTTTTTT
length: 17; J: TRBJ2-7; V: TRBV9; D: TRBD1; size: .; CDR3: CASSVGDRDLFSYEQYF; DNA: TGTGCCAGCAGCGTCGGGGACAGGGATCTATTCTCCTACGAGCAGTACTTC
length: 16; J: TRBJ1-3; V: TRBV9; D: TRBD1; size: once; CDR3: CASSGRTGQFGNTIYF; DNA: TGTGCCAGCAGCGGAAGGACAGGGCAGTTCGGAAACACCATATATTTT
length: 16; J: TRBJ2-7; V: TRBV27; D: .; size: .; CDR3: CASRTPAAVDSYEQYF; DNA: TGTGCCAGCAGAACCCCTGCAGCGGTCGACTCCTACGAGCAGTACTTC
length: 14; J: TRBJ2-1; V: TRBV2; D: .; size: few; CDR3: CASTGTRGPNEQFF; DNA: TGTGCCAGCACCGGGACCAGGGGTCCCAATGAGCAGTTCTTC
length: 14; J: TRBJ2-7; V: TRBV4-3; D: .; size: few; CDR3: CASSQLQYGIEQYF; DNA: TGCGCCAGCAGCCAATTACAGTACGGCATCGAGCAGTACTTC
length: 14; J: TRBJ1-1; V: TRBV2; D: .; size: .; CDR3: CASTYLSTDTEAFF; DNA: TGTGCCAGCACATACCTATCAACGGACACTGAAGCTTTCTTT
length: 14; J: TRBJ2-5; V: TRBV4-1; D: TRBD1; size: .; CDR3: CASSQPTGVETQYF; DNA: TGCGCCAGCAGCCAACCCACAGGGGTAGAGACCCAGTACTTC
length: 14; J: TRBJ2-4; V: TRBV6-5; D: TRBD2; size: .; CDR3: CASTPAGELNIQYF; DNA: TGTGCCAGCACCCCAGCGGGAGAGTTGAACATTCAGTACTTC
length: 14; J: TRBJ2-3; V: TRBV11-3; D: .; size: .; CDR3: CASSSEGTQDTQYF; DNA: TGTGCCAGCAGCTCTGAAGGGACTCAAGATACGCAGTATTTT
length: 16; J: TRBJ2-2; V: TRBV28; D: TRBD1; size: .; CDR3: CASTRLGQSNTGELFF; DNA: TGTGCCAGCACTAGGCTGGGACAGTCGAACACCGGGGAGCTGTTTTTT
length: 19; J: TRBJ1-2; V: TRBV18; D: TRBD1; size: .; CDR3: CASSQLLVSRDRDTYGYTF; DNA: TGTGCCAGCTCACAGCTATTAGTAAGCCGGGACAGAGATACCTATGGCTACACCTTC
length: 15; J: TRBJ1-1; V: TRBV6-5; D: .; size: .; CDR3: CASSYSVGTYTEAFF; DNA: TGTGCCAGCAGTTACTCCGTAGGGACATACACTGAAGCTTTCTTT
length: 14; J: TRBJ2-3; V: TRBV6-6; D: .; size: .; CDR3: CASSTDTAPDTQYF; DNA: TGTGCCAGCAGTACGGACACGGCTCCAGATACGCAGTATTTT
length: 18; J: TRBJ2-2; V: TRBV7-3; D: TRBD2; size: .; CDR3: CASSSPGLAGGRTGELFF; DNA: TGTGCCAGCAGCTCCCCGGGACTAGCGGGAGGGAGGACCGGGGAGCTGTTTTTT
length: 11; J: TRBJ1-1; V: TRBV28; D: .; size: .; CDR3: CACQGNTEAFF; DNA: TGTGCCTGCCAGGGGAACACTGAAGCTTTCTTT
length: 14; J: TRBJ2-3; V: TRBV7-3; D: TRBD2; size: few; CDR3: CASSPQSGRDTQYF; DNA: TGTGCCAGCAGCCCCCAAAGCGGGAGAGATACGCAGTATTTT
length: 13; J: TRBJ2-3; V: TRBV29-1; D: .; size: .; CDR3: CSVYRPSTDTQYF; DNA: TGCAGCGTCTACAGACCCAGCACAGATACGCAGTATTTT
length: 15; J: TRBJ2-5; V: TRBV5-6; D: .; size: once; CDR3: CASSLSEVPEGTQYF; DNA: TGTGCCAGCAGCTTATCCGAGGTACCCGAAGGGACCCAGTACTTC
length: 16; J: TRBJ1-1; V: TRBV6-1; D: .; size: .; CDR3: CASSAKNDRFVARAFF; DNA: TGTGCCAGCAGTGCCAAGAACGACAGGTTCGTCGCTAGGGCTTTCTTT
length: 14; J: TRBJ1-1; V: TRBV5-4; D: TRBD1; size: .; CDR3: CASSLVTGAAEAFF; DNA: TGTGCCAGCAGCTTGGTGACAGGGGCGGCTGAAGCTTTCTTT
length: 15; J: TRBJ2-1; V: TRBV5-1; D: TRBD2; size: once; CDR3: CASSLGGLAGDEQFF; DNA: TGCGCCAGCAGCTTGGGGGGACTAGCGGGAGATGAGCAGTTCTTC
length: 15; J: TRBJ1-1; V: TRBV10-3; D: .; size: few; CDR3: CAISESVGLNTEAFF; DNA: TGTGCCATCAGTGAGTCGGTCGGTCTGAACACTGAAGCTTTCTTT
length: 18; J: TRBJ1-4; V: TRBV28; D: TRBD1; size: .; CDR3: CASSPQGAVVATNEKLFF; DNA: TGTGCCAGCAGCCCCCAGGGGGCGGTAGTTGCAACTAATGAAAAACTGTTTTTT
length: 15; J: TRBJ2-5; V: TRBV7-3; D: TRBD1; size: .; CDR3: CASSQGANGQETQYF; DNA: TGTGCCAGCAGTCAGGGGGCGAACGGCCAAGAGACCCAGTACTTC
length: 17; J: TRBJ2-3; V: TRBV23-1; D: TRBD1; size: few; CDR3: CASSQLGQERFTDTQYF; DNA: TGCGCCAGCAGTCAGCTCGGACAGGAGCGGTTCACAGATACGCAGTATTTT
length: 14; J: TRBJ2-7; V: TRBV29-1; D: TRBD2; size: .; CDR3: CSVVTSGRLREQYF; DNA: TGCAGCGTTGTGACTAGCGGGAGACTTAGGGAGCAGTACTTC
length: 15; J: TRBJ2-1; V: TRBV2; D: .; size: .; CDR3: CASSALGATYNEQFF; DNA: TGTGCCAGCAGTGCCTTGGGGGCCACCTACAATGAGCAGTTCTTC
length: 13; J: TRBJ1-2; V: TRBV2; D: .; size: .; CDR3: CASHTGSEWGYTF; DNA: TGTGCCAGTCATACGGGTTCCGAATGGGGCTACACCTTC
length: 17; J: TRBJ2-7; V: TRBV7-2; D: TRBD2; size: .; CDR3: CASSLAFAGAGGREQYF; DNA: TGTGCCAGCAGCTTAGCCTTCGCGGGAGCTGGAGGACGCGAGCAGTACTTC
length: 11; J: TRBJ1-2; V: TRBV29-1; D: .; size: once; CDR3: CSVGGTRGYTF; DNA: TGCAGCGTTGGTGGGACTCGCGGCTACACCTTC
length: 14; J: TRBJ1-2; V: TRBV30; D: .; size: .; CDR3: CAWSVPTLNYGYTF; DNA: TGTGCCTGGAGTGTCCCTACCTTAAACTATGGCTACACCTTC
length: 12; J: TRBJ1-2; V: TRBV28; D: .; size: few; CDR3: CASRIQGSGYTF; DNA: TGTGCCAGCAGAATACAGGGCTCTGGCTACACCTTC
length: 14; J: TRBJ1-4; V: TRBV10-1; D: TRBD1; size: few; CDR3: CASGEGQDNEKLFF; DNA: TGCGCCAGCGGAGAGGGACAGGATAATGAAAAACTGTTTTTT